These 28 T cell receptor beta chains share one sample of origin, sequenced in a study of human T cells and chemical hapten exposure (dated by TCRdb to the early 2020s). Libraries came from RACE. The run used a NextSeq 500. The public reads were reanalyzed by TCRdb: fastp trimming at Q25, MiXCR alignment, in-frame beta chains only. Identical CDR3 protein sequences are pooled into one entry, listed with their most common genes and DNA. For this sample there are 60,000 to 80,000 distinct CDR3 sequences; 6% to 7% appear just once. 3% to 4% of the sample is held by the ten biggest clonotypes. Read against the paper, the sample's time point label means: healthy volunteer bleed at 6 weeks. Total RNA was extracted from unfractionated whole blood that had been collected in Tempus Blood RNA tubes. Sequencing input: whole blood. The receptors were gathered from a female donor in good health. Some clones in this sample may be carry-over from other donors' samples.

The chain links TRBV7-2 to TRBJ2-4; 12 positions match TRBD2. The germline V gene encodes CDR1 SGHTA and CDR2 FQGNSA. The CDR3 extends over 15 amino acids. V shed 5 bases, J shed 8 bases, and the junction held 7 bases outside the gene matches. The CDR3 DNA reads as TGTGCCAGCAGCCCCCTAGCGGGAGGGATCTACATTCAGTACTTC. As protein: CASSPLAGGIYIQYF. Together with reference TRBV7-2 and TRBJ2-4, the CDR3 gives the full variable domain: GAGVSQSPSNKVTEKGKDVELRCDPISGHTALYWYRQSLGQGLEFLIYFQGNSAPDKSGLPSDRFSAERTGGSVSTLTIQRTQQEDSAVYLCASSPLAGGIYIQYFGAGTRLSVL.

In its sample, this clonotype was seen many times. The J gene is TRBJ1-6, the V gene TRBV14; 7 bases agree with TRBD1. The trim removed 8 bases at V and 10 bases at J, leaving 11 bases unmatched. Germline V gene lookup returns CDR1 SGHDN and CDR2 FVKESK. The length of the CDR3 is 14 residues. The CDR3 spells CASGADRAGSPLHF. The CDR3 nucleotides are TGTGCCAGCGGAGCTGACAGGGCTGGGTCACCCCTCCACTTT.

This clonotype was detected ten times or more. J is TRBJ2-7 and V is TRBV4-2; 8 bases line up with TRBD2. The CDR3 length is 15 residues. The ends lost 3 bases at V and 0 bases at J; junction bases unmatched: 4. CDR1 and CDR2 (germline): LGHNA, YNFKEQ. CDR3 sequence: CASSQTSGSSYEQYF. CDR3 in DNA: TGTGCCAGCAGCCAGACGAGCGGGAGCTCCTACGAGCAGTACTTC.

This clonotype has a count of ten or more. The gene calls are TRBV20-1 and TRBJ2-5, with 12 bases that match TRBD2. The germline V gene has CDR1 DFQATT and CDR2 SNEGSKA (reference sequence). This CDR3 has 14 amino acids. After removal of 2 bases from V and 3 bases from J, the junction contained 1 base not matched to a gene. CDR3 sequence reads: CSARLAGGKETQYF. DNA of the CDR3: TGCAGTGCTAGACTAGCGGGAGGGAAAGAGACCCAGTACTTC.

This clonotype was seen at least ten times. The chain is built from TRBV6-1 and TRBJ2-3; D not resolved. Trimming took off 5 bases at V and 0 bases at J, with 6 bases between the two ends. CDR1 is MNHNS and CDR2 is SASEGT in the germline V gene. The CDR3 has 13 residues. For the CDR3, the DNA is TGTGCCAGCAGTCTCCAGAGCACAGATACGCAGTATTTT. Its translation: CASSLQSTDTQYF.

The chain joins TRBV6-2 or TRBV6-3 to TRBJ2-1; D tentatively reads TRBD1 or TRBD2 (5 bases each). The CDR3 covers 14 residues. Germline V lookup: CDR1 MNHEY, CDR2 SVGEGT. With 8 bases removed from V and 6 bases from J, the gap between germline ends came to 17 bases. Here the CDR3 reads CASGPRDPLNEQFF. CDR3 DNA sequence: TGTGCCAGCGGGCCTAGGGACCCCCTCAATGAGCAGTTCTTC.

The chain recombines TRBV12-3 or TRBV12-4 with TRBJ2-1; 9 bases are shared with TRBD2. There are 15 residues in the CDR3. V dropped 4 bases and J dropped 8; count of bases not matched to a gene: 9. Written as DNA, the CDR3 is TGTGCCAGCAGTTATAGCGGGAGTCGAGGGGATGAGCAGTTCTTC. Translation gives CASSYSGSRGDEQFF.

This clonotype was observed a handful of times. The chain recombines TRBV2 with TRBJ2-3; TRBD1 is a possible D gene (5 bases). V was cut by 8 bases and J by 10 bases, with 10 bases left in between. Germline V gene data show CDR1 as SNHLY and CDR2 as FYNNEI. The CDR3 contains 10 residues. Here the CDR3 reads CASVEGAQYF. In nucleotides, the CDR3 is TGTGCCAGCGTGGAAGGGGCGCAGTATTTT.

The rearrangement joins TRBV28 to TRBJ2-7; D remains unclear. Deletions cut 6 bases from V and 0 bases from J, with 12 bases between. This CDR3 has 14 residues. CDR1 is MDHEN, CDR2 SYDVKM, per germline. The CDR3 region has the DNA TGTGCCAGCAGCTGGCCCCTCGGCTCCTACGAGCAGTACTTC. Amino acids: CASSWPLGSYEQYF.

This clonotype was seen many times. Written as DNA, the CDR3 is TGTGCCAGCAGCGGAGGGGAGACCCAGTACTTC. Protein sequence: CASSGGETQYF. The chain is built from TRBV7-2 and TRBJ2-5; the D gene is possibly TRBD2 (6 bases). CDR1 SGHTA and CDR2 FQGNSA come from the germline V gene. This CDR3 spans 11 amino acids. V lost 5 bases and J lost 5, with 6 bases in between.

This clonotype was counted at least ten times. The rearrangement links TRBV6-1 to TRBJ2-1; D not certain. The CDR3 is 10 amino acids. CDR1 MNHNS and CDR2 SASEGT come from the germline V gene. Trimming left V 4 bases short and J 8 bases short, with 3 bases between. The chain's CDR3 is CASSVHEQFF. Written as DNA, the CDR3 is TGTGCCAGCAGTGTGCATGAGCAGTTCTTC.

Many counts were recorded for this clonotype. This chain links TRBV29-1 with TRBJ2-3; D not certain. Looked up from germline, CDR1 is SQVTM and CDR2 is ANQGSEA. Trimming removed 2 bases at V and 0 bases at J, with 6 bases between. The CDR3 totals 13 residues. The CDR3: CSVELPSTDTQYF. The CDR3 DNA is TGCAGCGTTGAACTCCCTAGCACAGATACGCAGTATTTT.

The CDR3 bases are TGTGCCAGCAGTTACAAGGTCACCGGGGAGCTGTTTTTT. This encodes CASSYKVTGELFF. This chain connects TRBV6-2 or TRBV6-3 to TRBJ2-2; D is unclear. Germline V CDR1 and CDR2: MNHEY, SVGEGT. This CDR3 is 13 amino acids long. Trimming left V 2 bases short and J 4 bases short, with 5 bases between.

This clonotype was seen repeatedly, ten times or more. V is TRBV6-2 or TRBV6-3 and J is TRBJ1-5; D gene ambiguous. The CDR3 length is 13 residues. V lost 3 bases and J lost 4, with 7 bases in between. Germline V gene sequence: CDR1 MNHEY, CDR2 SVGEGT. The CDR3 bases are TGTGCCAGCAGTTATTTACGGAATCAGCCCCAGCATTTT. This sequence encodes CASSYLRNQPQHF.

This clonotype was recorded many times. V usage is TRBV7-9 and J usage is TRBJ2-7; possible D gene TRBD2, 5 bases. The germline V gene encodes CDR1 SEHNR and CDR2 FQNEAQ (reference sequence). The CDR3 contains 13 residues. Trimming pared 5 bases from V and 6 bases from J, leaving 14 bases between. CDR3 DNA sequence: TGTGCCAGCAGCCTCCAGTTGGGGAGCGAGCAGTACTTC. It translates to CASSLQLGSEQYF.

This clonotype was recorded at least ten times. The chain links TRBV2 to TRBJ1-4; 7 bases fit TRBD1. The CDR3 runs 15 residues. V gave up 4 bases and J gave up 0 bases; unmatched junction bases: 2. Germline V lookup: CDR1 SNHLY, CDR2 FYNNEI. CDR3 in amino acids: CASSAGQTTNEKLFF. The CDR3 bases are TGTGCCAGCAGTGCGGGACAGACAACTAATGAAAAACTGTTTTTT. Variable domain in full (rest from reference TRBV2 and TRBJ1-4): EPEVTQTPSHQVTQMGQEVILRCVPISNHLYFYWYRQILGQKVEFLVSFYNNEISEKSEIFDDQFSVERPDGSNFTLKIRSTKLEDSAMYFCASSAGQTTNEKLFFGSGTQLSVL.

This clonotype was seen at least ten times. The CDR3 reads CASSLGPSRPEAFF. The DNA for the CDR3 is TGTGCCAGCAGCTTAGGGCCCAGCAGGCCGGAAGCTTTCTTT. The chain has TRBV7-2 and TRBJ1-1; D unresolved. The V end lost 1 base, the J end lost 8 bases, and 14 bases lay between the germline ends. The CDR3 runs to 14 residues. In germline, CDR1 is SGHTA, CDR2 FQGNSA. Full variable domain (missing parts from reference TRBV7-2 and TRBJ1-1): GAGVSQSPSNKVTEKGKDVELRCDPISGHTALYWYRQSLGQGLEFLIYFQGNSAPDKSGLPSDRFSAERTGGSVSTLTIQRTQQEDSAVYLCASSLGPSRPEAFFGQGTRLTVV.

This clonotype appeared many times. The chain is built from TRBV28 and TRBJ1-1, with D possibly TRBD1 on 6 matching bases. The CDR3 is made up of 13 amino acids. Germline-derived CDR1 and CDR2 are MDHEN and SYDVKM. Trimming cost V 10 bases and J 0 bases, with 12 bases left between them. The CDR3 reads CAIRDTLNTEAFF. The CDR3 DNA reads TGTGCCATCAGGGACACTTTGAACACTGAAGCTTTCTTT. The whole variable domain, filled in from reference TRBV28 and TRBJ1-1, reads DVKVTQSSRYLVKRTGEKVFLECVQDMDHENMFWYRQDPGLGLRLIYFSYDVKMKEKGDIPEGYSVSREKKERFSLILESASTNQTSMYLCAIRDTLNTEAFFGQGTRLTVV.

On this clonotype: With a much larger clone just one base away, this may be a read error. V and J are TRBV20-1 and TRBJ2-1, with 9 bases aligning to TRBD2. V lost 1 base, J lost 7 bases, and 5 bases stayed unmatched. This CDR3 comprises 14 residues. CDR1 and CDR2 (germline): DFQATT, SNEGSKA (reference sequence). CDR3 amino acids: CSARVSGSRNEQFF. The DNA for the CDR3 is TGCAGTGCTAGAGTTAGCGGGAGCCGTAATGAGCAGTTCTTC.

At least ten counts were recorded for this clonotype. The chain is built from TRBV29-1 and TRBJ1-6; the D is unclear. V gave up 4 bases and J gave up 7 bases, with 11 bases separating them. The CDR3 is 13 amino acids. Germline V gene lookup returns CDR1 SQVTM and CDR2 ANQGSEA. CDR3 loop: CSVGYGPNSPLHF. The CDR3 coding sequence is TGCAGCGTTGGTTACGGTCCGAATTCACCCCTCCACTTT.

There are many counts of this clonotype. This chain connects TRBV11-2 to TRBJ2-7; tentatively, D is TRBD1 or TRBD2 (5 bases each). Germline CDR1 and CDR2: SGHAT and FQNNGV. The CDR3 spans 17 residues. Trimming removed 7 bases at V and 4 bases at J, with 26 bases between. CDR3 DNA sequence: TGTGCCAGCACCCAAGGGAACCAGGGACGGTCCCCTTACGAGCAGTACTTC. Its translation: CASTQGNQGRSPYEQYF. The full variable domain, in which reference TRBV11-2 and TRBJ2-7 provide the parts outside the CDR3, is EAGVAQSPRYKIIEKRQSVAFWCNPISGHATLYWYQQILGQGPKLLIQFQNNGVVDDSQLPKDRFSAERLKGVDSTLKIQPAKLEDSAVYLCASTQGNQGRSPYEQYFGPGTRLTVT.

This clonotype has ten or more counts. The chain has TRBV7-8 and TRBJ1-1; a possible D gene is TRBD1 (6 bases). This CDR3 contains 17 residues. Germline assignment: CDR1 SGHVS and CDR2 FQNEAQ. With 5 bases removed from V and 2 bases from J, the gap between germline ends came to 21 bases. The CDR3 protein is CASSPWSRGAHNTEAFF. CDR3 coding DNA: TGTGCCAGCAGCCCCTGGTCTCGGGGGGCGCATAACACTGAAGCTTTCTTT.

V gene TRBV7-9 combines with J gene TRBJ1-1, with D tentatively TRBD1 (5 bases). CDR1 and CDR2 (germline): SEHNR, FQNEAQ (reference sequence). The CDR3 has 15 amino acids. V lost 1 base and J 5 bases, leaving 14 bases between the germline ends. The CDR3 sequence: CASSLVGGRGTEAFF. The DNA of the CDR3 is TGTGCCAGCAGCTTAGTTGGAGGACGGGGGACTGAAGCTTTCTTT. Based on the CDR3 plus reference TRBV7-9 and TRBJ1-1, the full variable domain is DTGVSQNPRHKITKRGQNVTFRCDPISEHNRLYWYRQTLGQGPEFLTYFQNEAQLEKSRLLSDRFSAERPKGSFSTLEIQRTEQGDSAMYLCASSLVGGRGTEAFFGQGTRLTVV.

This clonotype came up many times. The chain is built from TRBV28 and TRBJ2-3; 12 nucleotides align to TRBD2. Germline CDR1 and CDR2: MDHEN and SYDVKM. This CDR3 has 17 amino acids. V shed 8 bases, J shed 0 bases, and the junction held 9 bases outside the gene matches. CDR3 bases: TGTGCCAGCCTTCCGGGACTAGCGGGCTCTAGCACAGATACGCAGTATTTT. The encoded protein is CASLPGLAGSSTDTQYF.

Ten or more counts support this clonotype. The CDR3 region has the DNA TGCAGCGTTCTGCAGGGACGAACTGAAGCTTTCTTT. Amino acids: CSVLQGRTEAFF. The chain employs TRBV29-1 and TRBJ1-1, with D possibly being TRBD1 (5 bases). Looked up from germline, CDR1 is SQVTM and CDR2 is ANQGSEA. Trimming left V 5 bases short and J 5 bases short, with 12 bases between. The CDR3 spans 12 residues.

In this sample, this clonotype turned up many times. This rearrangement joins TRBV9 to TRBJ2-2; 7 nucleotides match TRBD2. The CDR3 is 16 amino acids. Trimming removed 1 base from V and 4 bases from J; junction bases left unmatched: 7. Germline values: CDR1 SGDLS, CDR2 YYNGEE. For the CDR3, the DNA is TGTGCCAGCAGCGTACCCCTCCCGGGGGGCACCGGGGAGCTGTTTTTT. It codes for CASSVPLPGGTGELFF.

This clonotype was counted ten times or more. J is TRBJ1-2 and V is TRBV20-1; a weak D match, TRBD1 (6 bases). Per the germline V gene, CDR1 is DFQATT and CDR2 is SNEGSKA (reference sequence). V lost 2 bases, J lost 10 bases, and 11 bases lay in between. This CDR3 spans 11 amino acids. In DNA, the CDR3 is TGCAGTGCTAGACACAGGGCGGACTACACCTTC. This codes for CSARHRADYTF.

This clonotype was recorded at least ten times. This rearrangement joins TRBV29-1 to TRBJ2-1, with 8 bases identical to TRBD1. The CDR3 runs to 12 residues. The V gene end was trimmed by 0 bases and the J gene end by 14 bases; junction bases not matched to a gene: 6. Germline CDR1 reads SQVTM; CDR2 reads ANQGSEA. CDR3 nucleotides: TGCAGCGTTGAAGATCTCGTGACAGGGGAGTTCTTC. It yields the protein CSVEDLVTGEFF.